The clone carrying this T cell receptor (beta chain) appeared many times. Its antigen is unidentified. CDR3 length: 15 residues. Germline CDR1 reads SGHTA; CDR2 reads FQGNSA. Trimming took 7 bases from V and 5 from J; bases not matched to a gene: 10. Exclusion criteria comprised uncontrolled infection, other autoimmune disease, pregnancy or lactation. The PBMCs were taken from around 9 ml of fresh peripheral blood. Amplified TCR beta CDR3 regions came from RNA transcripts. The primer set for the first-round RT-PCR of the TCR CDR3 was HTBI. TCRdb re-analysed the multiplex PCR reads in MiXCR, keeping a single row per CDR3 protein. The sample includes 600,000 or so distinct CDR3 sequences, approximately 15% of them seen just once. The sample belongs to a study of T cells in Graves' hyperthyroidism and ophthalmopathy. Overall study results and limits: Ophthalmopathy could be told apart from stable hyperthyroidism with a 13 V-J model.

The clonotype originates from a young woman with Graves' ophthalmopathy. The V gene is TRBV7-2, the J gene TRBJ2-5; 10 nucleotides align to TRBD2. Material for sequencing was blood. The CDR3 nucleotides are TGTGCCAGCAATCCCAGCGGGAGGGCCGATGAGACCCAGTACTTC. It yields the protein CASNPSGRADETQYF.